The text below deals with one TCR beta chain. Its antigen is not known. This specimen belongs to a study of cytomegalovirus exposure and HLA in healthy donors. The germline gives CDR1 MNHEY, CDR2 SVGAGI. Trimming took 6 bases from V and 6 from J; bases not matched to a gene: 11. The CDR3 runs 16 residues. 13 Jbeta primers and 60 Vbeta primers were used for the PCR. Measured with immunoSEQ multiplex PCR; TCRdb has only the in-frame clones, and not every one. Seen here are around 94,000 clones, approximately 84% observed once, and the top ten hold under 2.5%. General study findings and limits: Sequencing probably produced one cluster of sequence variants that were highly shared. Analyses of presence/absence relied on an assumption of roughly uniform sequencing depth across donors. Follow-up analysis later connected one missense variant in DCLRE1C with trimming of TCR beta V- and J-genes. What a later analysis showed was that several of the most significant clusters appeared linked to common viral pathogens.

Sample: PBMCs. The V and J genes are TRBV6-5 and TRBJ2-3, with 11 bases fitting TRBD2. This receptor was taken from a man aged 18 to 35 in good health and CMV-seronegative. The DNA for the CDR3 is TGTGCCAGCAGATACCGGACTAGCGGGCACAAGGATACGCAGTATTTT. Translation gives CASRYRTSGHKDTQYF.